The 24 T cell receptor beta chains below come from one sample, sequenced in a study of cytotoxic CD8 clonotypes in ibrutinib-treated CLL. Generated by immunoSEQ multiplex PCR, the TCRdb table keeps only in-frame clones and is missing some. Altogether about 140,000 clones are present, 80% being singletons, with the ten largest covering 7.5% to 8%. The source material was PBMCs, sampled after 36 months of ibrutinib treatment. All receptors come from a human donor with chronic lymphocytic leukemia.

This chain links TRBV7-2 with TRBJ2-7; D gene unclear. Trimming pared 1 base from V and 13 bases from J, leaving 11 bases between. Germline CDR1 reads SGHTA; CDR2 reads FQGNSA. The CDR3 is 11 amino acids. In nucleotides, the CDR3 is TGTGCCAGCAGCTTAGTAGCAGCCATCTACTTC. Its translation: CASSLVAAIYF.

This sequence joins TRBV2 and TRBJ2-2; 7 bases match TRBD1. V lost 11 bases and J lost 7; bases outside the gene matches: 10. Germline assignment: CDR1 SNHLY and CDR2 FYNNEI. This CDR3 is built from 13 residues. CDR3 protein: CASRRGSGGELFF. The CDR3, as DNA: TGTGCCTCCCGCAGGGGGAGCGGCGGGGAGCTGTTTTTT.

This chain connects TRBV7-2 to TRBJ2-7; 8 bases line up with TRBD1. The CDR3 length is 16 residues. Germline trimming cut 1 base from V and 1 base from J; bases unmatched to any gene: 6. Germline CDR1 SGHTA, CDR2 FQGNSA. The CDR3 loop is CASSLGNRGISYEQYF. The CDR3 region has the DNA TGTGCCAGCAGCTTAGGTAACAGGGGGATTTCCTACGAGCAGTACTTC.

This chain connects TRBV4-1 to TRBJ1-2, with D unresolved. V was shortened by 4 bases and J by 1 base, with 13 bases between the two germline ends. The CDR3 sequence is 15 residues long. Germline loops: CDR1 MGHRA, CDR2 YSYEKL. The CDR3 is CASSPFGSGNYGYTF. CDR3 bases: TGCGCCAGCAGCCCCTTTGGTTCGGGTAACTATGGCTACACCTTC.

The DNA for the CDR3 is TGTGCCAGCAGCCCCGAGGGGTTTGGCTACACCTTC. As protein: CASSPEGFGYTF. This chain uses TRBV5-8 with TRBJ1-2, with D possibly TRBD1 on 5 matching bases. CDR1 and CDR2 (germline): SGHTS, YDEGEE. The V end lost 4 bases, the J end lost 7 bases, and 11 bases lay between the germline ends. CDR3 size: 12 residues.

This clone was seen a few times. V gene TRBV19 combines with J gene TRBJ2-1; D is unclear. The germline CDR1 and CDR2 sequences are LNHDA and SQIVND (reference sequence). V was pared by 5 bases and J by 10 bases, with 12 bases between. There are 12 residues in the CDR3. The CDR3 is CASSWVVEEQFF. CDR3 DNA sequence: TGTGCCAGTAGTTGGGTGGTCGAAGAGCAGTTCTTC.

This chain joins TRBV14 and TRBJ2-7; D is ambiguous. The CDR3 spans 13 residues. V gave up 6 bases and J gave up 6 bases, with 15 bases separating them. Germline lookup yields CDR1 SGHDN and CDR2 FVKESK. Here the CDR3 DNA reads TGTGCCAGCAGTCAGGACCGCTACCTCGAGCAGTACTTC. The encoded protein is CASSQDRYLEQYF. Based on the CDR3 plus reference TRBV14 and TRBJ2-7, the full variable domain is EAGVTQFPSHSVIEKGQTVTLRCDPISGHDNLYWYRRVMGKEIKFLLHFVKESKQDESGMPNNRFLAERTGGTYSTLKVQPAELEDSGVYFCASSQDRYLEQYFGPGTRLTVT.

This sequence joins TRBV5-1 and TRBJ2-7; TRBD2 matches at 8 bases. Germline trimming cut 0 bases from V and 5 bases from J; bases unmatched to any gene: 7. Germline V gives CDR1 SGHRS, CDR2 YFSETQ. This CDR3 comprises 15 residues. The CDR3 nucleotides are TGCGCCAGCAGCTTGGCCGGAGCGGGAGCCAACGAGCAGTACTTC. Protein product: CASSLAGAGANEQYF.

The chain employs TRBV6-5 and TRBJ2-3; D uncertain. The CDR3 sequence is 13 residues long. V gave up 4 bases and J gave up 3 bases, with 8 bases separating them. Germline values: CDR1 MNHEY, CDR2 SVGAGI. The CDR3, as DNA: TGTGCCAGCAGTTCCTTCCAAACAGATACGCAGTATTTT. The encoded protein is CASSSFQTDTQYF.

The rearrangement uses TRBV20-1 and TRBJ2-7; D is ambiguous. The CDR3 is made up of 11 amino acids. Germline V gives CDR1 DFQATT, CDR2 SNEGSKA (reference sequence). Between the trimmed V and J ends, which lost 1 base and 0 bases, there was a span of 1 base. The CDR3 loop is CSARVSYEQYF. In nucleotides, the CDR3 is TGCAGTGCTAGAGTCTCCTACGAGCAGTACTTC.

The chain is built from TRBV5-4 and TRBJ2-3; 8 bases are a match to TRBD2. Looked up from germline, CDR1 is SGHNT and CDR2 is YYREEE (reference sequence). The CDR3 extends over 15 amino acids. V lost 0 bases to trimming and J lost 5 bases; unmatched junction nucleotides: 5. CDR3 nucleotide sequence: TGTGCCAGCAGCTTGGCGGGGGGGCTGATAGATACGCAGTATTTT. Its protein is CASSLAGGLIDTQYF.

The chain carries TRBV19 and TRBJ2-3; D possibly corresponds to TRBD1 (5 bases). Germline V gives CDR1 LNHDA, CDR2 SQIVND (reference sequence). The CDR3 is made up of 13 amino acids. Between the trimmed V and J ends, which lost 3 bases and 10 bases, there was a span of 14 bases. CDR3 nucleotide sequence: TGTGCCAGTAGTATTACAGGAACCAGGGCGCAGTATTTT. This sequence encodes CASSITGTRAQYF.

The V gene is TRBV7-6, the J gene TRBJ2-7; 12 nucleotides match TRBD2. The germline V gene has CDR1 SGHVS and CDR2 FNYEAQ. The CDR3 has 17 amino acids. V lost 1 base and J lost 5; bases outside the gene matches: 9. The CDR3 region is CASSLGPSGRVRNEQYF. The CDR3 nucleotides are TGTGCCAGCAGCTTAGGTCCTAGCGGGAGGGTTAGAAACGAGCAGTACTTC.

The J gene is TRBJ2-7, the V gene TRBV29-1; either TRBD1 or TRBD2 may fit D (6 bases each). The CDR3 contains 14 residues. CDR1 and CDR2 (germline): SQVTM, ANQGSEA. The germline V and J ends were trimmed by 7 bases and 4 bases, with 20 bases remaining between them. The CDR3 protein is CSAGRGQGWYEQYF. CDR3 nucleotides: TGCAGCGCCGGGCGGGGCCAGGGGTGGTACGAGCAGTACTTC.

V is TRBV20-1 and J is TRBJ2-4; D is undetermined. The ends were cut back, 5 bases at V and 6 bases at J, with 2 bases in the middle. Germline V gene data show CDR1 as DFQATT and CDR2 as SNEGSKA (reference sequence). The CDR3 spans 9 residues. CDR3: CSAGNIQYF. The CDR3, as DNA: TGCAGTGCTGGAAACATTCAGTACTTC.

V usage is TRBV19 and J usage is TRBJ2-2, with a tentative D call TRBD1 (6 bases). The CDR3 consists of 16 residues. Germline CDR1 is LNHDA and CDR2 is SQIVND (reference sequence). V was clipped by 2 bases and J by 9 bases, with 19 bases between them. The CDR3 DNA reads TGTGCCAGTAGTATAATAATGGGGGCAGAAAAGAGGGAGCTGTTTTTT. Translating it yields CASSIIMGAEKRELFF.

This clone has just a few counts. The gene calls are TRBV30 and TRBJ1-2; 9 bases agree with TRBD1. The germline CDR1 and CDR2 sequences are GTSNPN and SVGIG (reference sequence). This CDR3 is built from 15 residues. Trimming removed 2 bases from V and 1 base from J; junction bases left unmatched: 5. The CDR3: CAWSRGTGNNYGYTF. The CDR3 DNA reads as TGTGCCTGGAGTCGGGGGACAGGGAATAACTATGGCTACACCTTC. Based on the CDR3 plus reference TRBV30 and TRBJ1-2, the full variable domain is SQTIHQWPATLVQPVGSPLSLECTVEGTSNPNLYWYRQAAGRGLQLLFYSVGIGQISSEVPQNLSASRPQDRQFILSSKKLLLSDSGFYLCAWSRGTGNNYGYTFGSGTRLTVV.

Here the CDR3 DNA reads TGTGCCAGCAGCCCAACCACCCCCCCAGGTGGCTACACCTTC. Amino acid sequence: CASSPTTPPGGYTF. The V call is TRBV5-6, the J call TRBJ1-2; D is unresolved. The CDR3 totals 14 residues. Trimming shortened V by 4 bases and J by 7 bases, and 17 bases separated the two germline ends. The germline CDR1 and CDR2 sequences are SGHDT and YYEEEE.

CDR3 in amino acids: CASSSVTTNNQPQHF. CDR3 sequence (DNA): TGTGCCAGCAGTAGCGTGACAACCAACAATCAGCCCCAGCATTTT. This chain joins TRBV27 and TRBJ1-5; no clear D gene. Germline V gene sequence: CDR1 MNHEY, CDR2 SMNVEV (reference sequence). CDR3 length equals 15 residues. V lost 5 bases to trimming and J lost 3 bases, with 14 bases between them.

This clone has more than one count but fewer than ten. The V and J genes are TRBV6-1 and TRBJ1-2; D ambiguous. The germline V gene encodes CDR1 MNHNS and CDR2 SASEGT. V lost 8 bases and J lost 4, with 14 bases in between. CDR3 length equals 13 residues. The CDR3, as DNA: TGTGCCAGCGAACTTGGGAATGGCTATGGCTACACCTTC. Its translation is CASELGNGYGYTF.

J is TRBJ1-1 and V is TRBV10-2; D might be TRBD1 (5 bases). From germline, CDR1 is WSHSY and CDR2 SAAADI. The length of the CDR3 is 13 residues. Trimming took off 3 bases at V and 4 bases at J, with 9 bases between the two ends. The chain's CDR3 is CASSDGGRTEAFF. CDR3 nucleotide sequence: TGCGCCAGCAGTGATGGGGGTCGCACTGAAGCTTTCTTT.

V and J are TRBV9 and TRBJ2-1, with TRBD2 matching over 13 bases. Germline V lookup: CDR1 SGDLS, CDR2 YYNGEE. V shed 4 bases and J 4 bases; nucleotides not matched to a gene: 8. The CDR3 is 17 residues long. CDR3: CASSPRTSGGPYNEQFF. CDR3 DNA sequence: TGTGCCAGCAGCCCCAGGACTAGCGGGGGCCCTTACAATGAGCAGTTCTTC.

The rearrangement uses TRBV29-1 and TRBJ2-3, with a weak D call TRBD2 (5 bases). This CDR3 has 13 amino acids. The germline CDR1 and CDR2 sequences are SQVTM and ANQGSEA. Here the CDR3 reads CSWSGISQDTQYF. The CDR3 region has the DNA TGCAGTTGGTCCGGGATCTCACAAGATACGCAGTATTTT.

This clone came up a few times. The V call is TRBV6-4, the J call TRBJ2-2; 8 bases are a match to TRBD1. V was clipped by 6 bases and J by 5 bases; unmatched bases: 5. The CDR3 totals 14 residues. Per germline, CDR1 MRHNA and CDR2 SNTAGT. CDR3 residues: CASSDRGTTGELFF. The CDR3 DNA is TGTGCCAGCAGCGACAGGGGCACAACCGGGGAGCTGTTTTTT.